The TCR beta chain under discussion was sequenced for a study of T cell repertoires in cytomegalovirus infection. Findings and limits, study-wide: Cumulated frequencies of public TCR beta families served to identify carriers of CMV plus the relevant HLA.

This clonotype showed up just a few times. No antigen is known for it. One entry per CDR3 protein results from TCRdb running MiXCR on the reads. The sample has about 680,000 distinct CDR3 sequences, 20% to 25% seen once; the top ten hold roughly 8%. The CDR3 contains 13 residues. V shed 7 bases and J shed 6 bases, with 17 bases lying between them. Germline values: CDR1 SQVTM, CDR2 ANQGSEA. Sequencing was carried out using CD8+ T cells from PBMCs. The genes are TRBV29-1 and TRBJ2-3; no reliable D call. The receptor was isolated from a human donor in good health (CMV status not recorded). Some clones in this sample may be carry-over from other donors' samples. In DNA form, the CDR3 reads TGCAGCGCCCCTAGGGATGTATATGATACGCAGTATTTT. Amino acids: CSAPRDVYDTQYF.